This entry describes one T cell receptor beta chain. Its antigen is still unknown. The data belong to a study of response to subunit inactivated influenza vaccine. General study points: Few additional T cells are recruited per seasonal influenza vaccination, authors suggested.

TCRdb used MiXCR to reprocess the RT-PCR reads, holding one entry per CDR3 protein. The repertoire holds 550,000 to 650,000 distinct CDR3 sequences, with 12% as singletons. Trimming took 4 bases from V and 7 from J, leaving 11 bases between them. The CDR3 has 13 amino acids. Germline assignment: CDR1 SGDLS and CDR2 YYNGEE. This clonotype was obtained from a man over 45 who received an inactivated influenza vaccine. Material: PBMCs from blood, obtained on the day of vaccination. This chain joins TRBV9 and TRBJ1-4; tentative D call: TRBD1 (6 bases). CDR3 sequence (DNA): TGTGCCAGCAGCTCCAGGGGTGGTGAAAAACTGTTTTTT. Its translation is CASSSRGGEKLFF.